The 19 T cell receptor beta chains below were found in one sample sequenced in a study of blood T cell repertoires in COVID-19. Generated by immunoSEQ multiplex PCR, the TCRdb table keeps only in-frame clones and is missing some. The data hold a few hundred thousand clones, with around 91% observed a single time. The sample consisted of PBMCs or T cells enriched from blood (not recorded which). These receptors came from a young woman with acute COVID-19.

This clone was recorded once. The gene calls are TRBV2 and TRBJ1-2; weak D call: TRBD1 (6 bases). Germline values: CDR1 SNHLY, CDR2 FYNNEI. With 8 bases removed from V and 7 bases from J, the gap between germline ends came to 11 bases. This CDR3 is 11 amino acids long. The CDR3 DNA follows: TGTGCCAGCCGGGGGGGCCCTGGCTACACCTTC. Translation: CASRGGPGYTF.

Only one count was recorded for this clone. The rearrangement uses TRBV27 and TRBJ1-4, with TRBD1 as a possible D gene (5 bases). The CDR3 covers 18 residues. The germline V gene encodes CDR1 MNHEY and CDR2 SMNVEV (reference sequence). Trimming cost V 0 bases and J 3 bases, with 17 bases left between them. CDR3 nucleotides: TGTGCCAGCAGTTTATCCCCAGGAACAGGCCCGGCTAATGAAAAACTGTTTTTT. Translated, it gives CASSLSPGTGPANEKLFF.

The gene calls are TRBV29-1 and TRBJ2-1, with a possible D match to TRBD2 (5 bases). The germline V and J ends were trimmed by 1 base and 4 bases, with 17 bases remaining between them. Germline-derived CDR1 and CDR2 are SQVTM and ANQGSEA. The CDR3 spans 16 residues. CDR3 bases: TGCAGCGTTGAAGCCACCCGGACTGTGGGTTACAATGAGCAGTTCTTC. This gives the protein CSVEATRTVGYNEQFF.

The rearrangement joins TRBV5-1 to TRBJ2-1; 9 positions match TRBD1. CDR3 length equals 16 residues. CDR1 is SGHRS and CDR2 is YFSETQ in the germline V gene. V lost 4 bases to trimming and J lost 3 bases; unmatched junction nucleotides: 8. As DNA, the CDR3 is TGCGCCAGCAGCCCTCAACAGGGGGCGTTCTACAATGAGCAGTTCTTC. It specifies CASSPQQGAFYNEQFF.

CDR3 nucleotides: TGTGCCAGCAGACCAGCGGGGTTTCCTAACTATGGCTACACCTTC. Residues: CASRPAGFPNYGYTF. The chain is built from TRBV25-1 and TRBJ1-2, with no clear D. Germline-derived CDR1 and CDR2 are MGHDK and SYGVNS. The CDR3 extends over 15 amino acids. Deletions cut 6 bases from V and 0 bases from J, with 14 bases between.

This chain joins TRBV5-4 and TRBJ2-7; 14 bases fit TRBD2. The germline CDR1 and CDR2 sequences are SGHNT and YYREEE (reference sequence). V lost 4 bases, J lost 4 bases, and 4 bases stayed unmatched. The CDR3 totals 15 residues. The CDR3: CASSQGLAGVYEQYF. The CDR3 nucleotides are TGTGCCAGCAGCCAGGGACTAGCGGGAGTTTACGAGCAGTACTTC.

This clone was recorded once. The gene calls are TRBV19 and TRBJ1-1; 7 positions match TRBD1. The germline V gene has CDR1 LNHDA and CDR2 SQIVND (reference sequence). The CDR3 runs 15 residues. V lost 5 bases and J lost 1; bases outside the gene matches: 7. DNA of the CDR3: TGTGCCAGTAGTTTCGGGACAGAATGGAACACTGAAGCTTTCTTT. This codes for CASSFGTEWNTEAFF.

The CDR3 DNA is TGTGCCAGCAGCTTCGAGAACCAGGCCCTTGAAGCTTTCTTT. Translation gives CASSFENQALEAFF. This chain links TRBV5-4 with TRBJ1-1; D is unclear. The CDR3 runs 14 residues. Trimming pared 2 bases from V and 7 bases from J, leaving 15 bases between. Germline-derived CDR1 and CDR2 are SGHNT and YYREEE (reference sequence).

The rearrangement joins TRBV29-1 to TRBJ2-5; the D gene is possibly TRBD2 (7 bases). Trimming pared 4 bases from V and 5 bases from J, leaving 20 bases between. The CDR3 covers 15 residues. Germline-derived CDR1 and CDR2 are SQVTM and ANQGSEA. Here the CDR3 reads CSVALRWTRGETQYF. The CDR3 nucleotides are TGCAGCGTTGCCCTAAGATGGACTAGGGGGGAGACCCAGTACTTC.

This chain links TRBV13 with TRBJ2-1; TRBD2 matches 8 bases. CDR3 length: 17 amino acids. Germline trimming cut 1 base from V and 5 bases from J; bases unmatched to any gene: 10. Germline lookup yields CDR1 PRHDT and CDR2 FYEKMQ (reference sequence). In DNA form, the CDR3 reads TGTGCCAGCAGCTTAGTTTGGGGACTAGAGGATCACAATGAGCAGTTCTTC. It codes for CASSLVWGLEDHNEQFF.

V is TRBV27 and J is TRBJ2-5; D unresolved. This CDR3 has 12 residues. Trimming took off 5 bases at V and 5 bases at J, with 9 bases between the two ends. Germline V lookup: CDR1 MNHEY, CDR2 SMNVEV (reference sequence). Here the CDR3 DNA reads TGTGCCAGCAGTCCCCTCGGGGAGACCCAGTACTTC. Its protein product is CASSPLGETQYF.

The V call is TRBV27, the J call TRBJ2-7, with a weak D call TRBD1 (5 bases). Germline V gives CDR1 MNHEY, CDR2 SMNVEV (reference sequence). Trimming cost V 4 bases and J 0 bases, with 10 bases left between them. The CDR3 runs to 14 residues. The CDR3 coding sequence is TGTGCCAGCAGTTCCTACAGGAGCTCCTACGAGCAGTACTTC. It specifies CASSSYRSSYEQYF.

The chain combines TRBV9 with TRBJ1-3; TRBD1 might be the D (5 bases). The CDR3 is 15 amino acids. The V end was cut by 2 bases, the J end by 0 bases, with 9 bases between. Per germline, CDR1 SGDLS and CDR2 YYNGEE. The CDR3 loop reads CASSVRDSSGNTIYF. The CDR3, as DNA: TGTGCCAGCAGCGTTCGTGACAGCTCTGGAAACACCATATATTTT.

The chain links TRBV15 to TRBJ2-3; 10 bases fit TRBD1. This CDR3 is 16 amino acids long. Germline V gene lookup returns CDR1 LNHNV and CDR2 YYDKDF (reference sequence). V dropped 3 bases and J dropped 2; count of bases not matched to a gene: 5. CDR3 DNA sequence: TGTGCCACCAGCAGCCGGACAGGGGGTAACACAGATACGCAGTATTTT. Amino acid sequence: CATSSRTGGNTDTQYF.

As regards this clone: The same CDR3 is also encoded by other DNA sequences in this sample. The V and J genes are TRBV7-2 and TRBJ2-4; perhaps TRBD2 as D (5 bases). The V gene's germline CDR1 is SGHTA and CDR2 FQGNSA. The V end lost 1 base, the J end lost 0 bases, and 10 bases lay between the germline ends. The length of the CDR3 is 16 residues. Written as DNA, the CDR3 is TGTGCCAGCAGCTTAGAAAGCGGAGTAGCCAAAAACATTCAGTACTTC. Protein: CASSLESGVAKNIQYF.

The chain employs TRBV7-9 and TRBJ1-2; D is unclear. Germline lookup yields CDR1 SEHNR and CDR2 FQNEAQ (reference sequence). The V end was cut by 1 base, the J end by 2 bases, with 11 bases between. The CDR3 is made up of 15 amino acids. The CDR3 DNA follows: TGTGCCAGCAGCTTAGGTTCCGCAGTAAACTATGGCTACACCTTC. Its protein is CASSLGSAVNYGYTF.

This chain connects TRBV7-9 to TRBJ2-5, with 8 bases fitting TRBD1. The length of the CDR3 is 15 residues. Unmatched junction bases numbered 5, after V lost 3 bases and J lost 2 bases. Germline V gene data show CDR1 as SEHNR and CDR2 as FQNEAQ (reference sequence). The CDR3 region is CASSFRGQVQETQYF. The DNA of the CDR3 is TGTGCCAGCAGCTTTAGGGGACAGGTTCAAGAGACCCAGTACTTC.

The chain has TRBV7-8 and TRBJ2-7, with 9 bases matching TRBD2. CDR1 and CDR2 from the germline V gene are SGHVS and FQNEAQ. The CDR3 contains 15 residues. V gave up 2 bases and J gave up 9 bases; unmatched junction bases: 11. CDR3 loop: CASSLRWLAGDAQYF. CDR3 DNA sequence: TGTGCCAGCAGCTTAAGATGGTTAGCGGGAGATGCGCAGTACTTC.

CDR3 coding DNA: TGTGCCAGCAGTCAAGGGACTATTCAGCCCCAGCATTTT. Protein product: CASSQGTIQPQHF. The chain recombines TRBV7-9 with TRBJ1-5, with D perhaps TRBD1 (5 bases). This CDR3 has 13 residues. Between the trimmed V and J ends, which lost 6 bases and 6 bases, there was a span of 12 bases. From germline, CDR1 is SEHNR and CDR2 FQNEAQ (reference sequence).